This is a list of T cell receptor beta chains from one sample in a study of T cell repertoires in cytomegalovirus infection. Their antigens are not known. TCRdb re-called the reads through MiXCR, storing one row per CDR3 protein. The top ten clones hold approximately 20% of a sample with a few hundred thousand distinct CDR3 sequences, almost 30% of them seen once. Sample: cultured PBMCs, taken from culture after CMV antigen stimulation. The source is a human donor in good health (CMV status not recorded). Some clones in this sample may be carry-over from other donors' samples. The CDR3 runs from the conserved cysteine through the conserved F or W. A D gene is named only where the DNA matches it firmly. Expanded clones get a size class; other rows say once, few or many, or leave the size out.

j_call,v_call,clone_size,d_call,cdr3_nt,cdr3_aa
TRBJ2-2,TRBV5-4,.,.,TGTGCCAGCAGCTTTGAGCCTTACCGAAGAGGGACCGGGGAGCTGTTTTTT,CASSFEPYRRGTGELFF
TRBJ1-1,TRBV2,many,.,TGTGCCAGCCACAGGCCGAACACTGAAGCTTTCTTT,CASHRPNTEAFF
TRBJ2-3,TRBV7-6,.,TRBD2,TGTGCCAGCAGCTACCGACTAGCGGGAGGGCCGCGCACAGATACGCAGTATTTT,CASSYRLAGGPRTDTQYF
TRBJ2-2,TRBV7-4,.,.,TGTGCCAGCAGCTTGCGACAGTCTCTCACCGGGGAGCTGTTTTTT,CASSLRQSLTGELFF
TRBJ1-5,TRBV7-2,many,.,TGTGCCAGCAGCTTAGGGGCAGGGAGGGTTCAGCCCCAGCATTTT,CASSLGAGRVQPQHF
TRBJ1-2,TRBV6-1,.,.,TGTGCCAGCAGTGAAGGGGCAGACTATGGCTACACCTTC,CASSEGADYGYTF
TRBJ2-5,TRBV30,few,.,TGTGCCTGGAGTGCAGGGGAAGAGACCCAGTACTTC,CAWSAGEETQYF
TRBJ1-5,TRBV11-2,.,TRBD1,TGTGCCAGCAGCCCATGGACAGGTCAGCCCCAGCATTTT,CASSPWTGQPQHF
TRBJ2-3,TRBV3-1,.,.,TGTGCCAGCAGCCCGACTAGGAGGGATACGCAGTATTTT,CASSPTRRDTQYF
TRBJ2-2,TRBV7-2,few,TRBD2,TGTGCCAGCAGCCTCCGATCGAAGACTAGCGGCGGGGAGCTGTTTTTT,CASSLRSKTSGGELFF
TRBJ2-3,TRBV20-1,.,.,TGCAGTGCTAGAGGTCACTTAGAGGGGTATACGCAGTATTTT,CSARGHLEGYTQYF
TRBJ1-5,TRBV4-2,.,TRBD1,TGTGCCAGCAGCCAAGCTCCGAGGCAGGGGGCTAATAGCAATCAGCCCCAGCATTTT,CASSQAPRQGANSNQPQHF
TRBJ1-5,TRBV6-2/TRBV6-3,few,.,TGTGCCAGCAGTTGGGGGGTTAATCAGCCCCAGCATTTT,CASSWGVNQPQHF
TRBJ1-1,TRBV7-8,.,.,TGTGCCAGCAGCTTAGTCTATGGGAACACTGAAGCTTTCTTT,CASSLVYGNTEAFF
TRBJ1-5,TRBV19,.,.,TGTGCCAGTATGGGGGAGAGGAATCAGCCCCAGCATTTT,CASMGERNQPQHF
TRBJ2-1,TRBV7-6,few,TRBD2,TGTGCCAGCAGCGTAGCGGGAGTCTACAATGAGCAGTTCTTC,CASSVAGVYNEQFF